Each of the 28 T cell receptor beta chains below was sequenced from the same sample in a study of T cell responses to AZD1222 COVID-19 vaccine. Profiled with immunoSEQ multiplex PCR; TCRdb holds only in-frame clones, not every one. This table holds just under 150,000 clones, about 86% found once. The source material was peripheral blood, sampled 28 days after the second AZD1222 dose. These receptors were collected from an adult who received the AZD1222 COVID-19 vaccine.

This sequence joins TRBV5-1 and TRBJ1-1; D is perhaps TRBD1 (6 bases). The CDR3 totals 12 residues. Trimming removed 4 bases from V and 7 bases from J, with 11 bases in between. Per the germline V gene, CDR1 is SGHRS and CDR2 is YFSETQ. The CDR3 sequence: CASSPDRSEAFF. The CDR3, as DNA: TGCGCCAGCAGCCCTGACAGGAGTGAAGCTTTCTTT.

The chain couples TRBV7-9 to TRBJ1-4, with TRBD1 identical over 7 bases. V gave up 5 bases and J gave up 6 bases; unmatched junction bases: 15. The CDR3 is 17 amino acids. Germline loops: CDR1 SEHNR, CDR2 FQNEAQ (reference sequence). CDR3 protein: CASSPPFRTGDDEKLFF. CDR3 nucleotide sequence: TGTGCCAGCAGCCCGCCGTTCCGGACAGGCGATGATGAAAAACTGTTTTTT.

The V gene is TRBV12-3 or TRBV12-4, the J gene TRBJ1-5; D not certain. V lost 5 bases, J lost 4 bases, and 6 bases lay in between. The CDR3 runs to 12 residues. The CDR3 region is CASSTRNQPQHF. In nucleotides, the CDR3 is TGTGCCAGCAGTACCCGGAATCAGCCCCAGCATTTT.

This clone has just a few counts. The rearrangement uses TRBV5-8 and TRBJ2-1, with 7 nucleotides matching TRBD2. CDR3 length: 12 residues. The trim removed 4 bases at V and 14 bases at J, leaving 9 bases unmatched. Germline CDR1 and CDR2: SGHTS and YDEGEE. The CDR3 loop is CASSHRGLGEFF. The CDR3 nucleotides read TGTGCCAGCAGCCACAGAGGACTAGGAGAGTTCTTC.

This chain uses TRBV10-3 with TRBJ1-2; D unresolved. Trimming removed 2 bases at V and 8 bases at J, with 15 bases between. This CDR3 has 14 residues. Per the germline V gene, CDR1 is ENHRY and CDR2 is SYGVKD. The CDR3 DNA reads TGTGCCATCAGTGAGACGTCGGACCCTGTGGGCTACACCTTC. Protein sequence: CAISETSDPVGYTF.

The chain couples TRBV5-1 to TRBJ2-5, with D possibly matching TRBD2 (5 bases). Germline values: CDR1 SGHRS, CDR2 YFSETQ. CDR3 length equals 13 residues. Trimming removed 5 bases from V and 2 bases from J, with 10 bases in between. The CDR3 DNA reads as TGCGCCAGCAGGGTAGCGCCGCAAGAGACCCAGTACTTC. Its protein is CASRVAPQETQYF.

As concerns this clone: At one boundary the junction diverges from the germline segment, which might be a read error. V usage is TRBV4-2 and J usage is TRBJ1-3; D ambiguous. Germline CDR1 LGHNA, CDR2 YNFKEQ. The CDR3 totals 15 residues. CDR3 in amino acids: CASSEEEYSGNTIYF. CDR3 coding DNA: TGTGCCAGCAGCGAAGAGGAGTACTCTGGAAACACCATATATTTT.

This chain uses TRBV30 with TRBJ2-1; D gene ambiguous. CDR1 is GTSNPN, CDR2 SVGIG, per germline (reference sequence). The CDR3 spans 11 residues. V was trimmed by 5 bases and J by 4 bases, leaving 6 bases between them. This chain's CDR3 is CAWVSYNEQFF. As DNA, the CDR3 is TGTGCCTGGGTATCATACAATGAGCAGTTCTTC.

This clone was counted a single time. The gene calls are TRBV7-2 and TRBJ1-4, with a weak D call TRBD1 (6 bases). The CDR3 is 14 residues long. The V end was cut by 3 bases, the J end by 8 bases, with 13 bases between. Germline V gene sequence: CDR1 SGHTA, CDR2 FQGNSA. CDR3 protein: CASSLGQLREKLFF. CDR3 in DNA: TGTGCCAGCAGCTTGGGACAATTGAGGGAAAAACTGTTTTTT.

The V call is TRBV7-9, the J call TRBJ2-7; 12 bases are a match to TRBD2. The CDR3 has 15 amino acids. V lost 5 bases and J lost 6; bases outside the gene matches: 8. The germline gives CDR1 SEHNR, CDR2 FQNEAQ (reference sequence). CDR3 sequence: CASSPPGLAGFEQYF. The DNA for the CDR3 is TGTGCCAGCAGCCCCCCGGGACTAGCGGGTTTCGAGCAGTACTTC.

V and J are TRBV7-2 and TRBJ1-6, with unresolved D. The CDR3 totals 15 residues. With 4 bases removed from V and 4 bases from J, the gap between germline ends came to 11 bases. Germline-derived CDR1 and CDR2 are SGHTA and FQGNSA. The CDR3 DNA is TGTGCCAGCAGCTCCGGGTCTTTTTATAATTCACCCCTCCACTTT. It translates to CASSSGSFYNSPLHF.

The genes are TRBV5-1 and TRBJ1-1; D is ambiguous. Germline CDR1 is SGHRS and CDR2 is YFSETQ. The CDR3 extends over 14 amino acids. Trimming pared 0 bases from V and 3 bases from J, leaving 9 bases between. Written as DNA, the CDR3 is TGCGCCAGCAGCTTGGACACCCGGGACACTGAAGCTTTCTTT. Its translation: CASSLDTRDTEAFF.

This clone was recorded only once. The chain couples TRBV5-4 to TRBJ1-6; no firm D call. Trimming shortened V by 5 bases and J by 4 bases, and 7 bases separated the two germline ends. This CDR3 spans 13 amino acids. In germline, CDR1 is SGHNT, CDR2 YYREEE (reference sequence). CDR3 residues: CASSTQYNSPLHF. CDR3 nucleotides: TGTGCCAGCAGTACCCAGTATAATTCACCCCTCCACTTT.

The count of this clone is one. The chain employs TRBV6-4 and TRBJ2-3; 9 bases match TRBD2. V shed 2 bases and J 1 base; nucleotides not matched to a gene: 4. In germline, CDR1 is MRHNA, CDR2 SNTAGT. CDR3 size: 16 residues. The CDR3 nucleotides are TGTGCCAGCAGTGACCGGCCTAGCGGGGGCACAGATACGCAGTATTTT. It specifies CASSDRPSGGTDTQYF.

The chain employs TRBV7-9 and TRBJ1-4; D gene uncertain. V lost 2 bases to trimming and J lost 7 bases, with 8 bases between them. The CDR3 is 13 residues long. CDR1 SEHNR and CDR2 FQNEAQ come from the germline V gene (reference sequence). CDR3 bases: TGTGCCAGCAGCTTAATGACTGGTGAAAAACTGTTTTTT. Protein sequence: CASSLMTGEKLFF.

The chain links TRBV5-1 to TRBJ1-6, with D perhaps matching TRBD1 (6 bases). Per the germline V gene, CDR1 is SGHRS and CDR2 is YFSETQ. CDR3 size: 15 residues. V gave up 0 bases and J gave up 8 bases, with 12 bases separating them. The CDR3: CASSLVSGGDSPLHF. The CDR3 DNA follows: TGCGCCAGCAGCTTGGTATCGGGGGGCGATTCACCCCTCCACTTT.

The chain carries TRBV27 and TRBJ1-1; D is uncertain. Trimming left V 7 bases short and J 1 base short, with 13 bases between. The CDR3 is 14 residues long. Germline assignment: CDR1 MNHEY and CDR2 SMNVEV (reference sequence). The CDR3 protein is CASTSKIRNTEAFF. The CDR3 DNA is TGTGCCAGCACATCAAAGATCCGGAACACTGAAGCTTTCTTT.

This clone has more than one count but fewer than ten. The chain has TRBV7-2 and TRBJ1-2; D is perhaps TRBD1 (5 bases). Germline V lookup: CDR1 SGHTA, CDR2 FQGNSA. This CDR3 contains 14 residues. The ends were cut back, 1 base at V and 6 bases at J, with 12 bases in the middle. The CDR3 spells CASSLGVLGHGYTF. DNA for the CDR3: TGTGCCAGCAGCTTAGGGGTCCTGGGGCATGGCTACACCTTC.

The sample holds one count of this clone. This chain links TRBV6-6 with TRBJ2-2, with TRBD1 matching over 8 bases. Losses at the gene ends were 7 bases for V and 3 bases for J; bases not matched to a gene: 1. CDR3 length equals 13 residues. Germline V lookup: CDR1 MNHNY, CDR2 SVGAGI (reference sequence). The CDR3 is CASNRGDTGELFF. The CDR3, as DNA: TGTGCCAGCAACAGGGGGGACACCGGGGAGCTGTTTTTT.

This chain joins TRBV3-1 (or the pseudogene TRBV3-2) and TRBJ2-5; possibly TRBD1 or TRBD2 for D (6 bases each). Germline V CDR1 and CDR2: LGHDT, YNNKEL (reference sequence). The CDR3 length is 16 residues. V lost 0 bases and J lost 4, with 15 bases in between. Written as DNA, the CDR3 is TGTGCCAGCAGCCAAGATCGGGGGCTGGGTAGAGAGACCCAGTACTTC. Translating it yields CASSQDRGLGRETQYF.

This chain connects TRBV7-9 to TRBJ1-1; no reliable D call. Germline V gene sequence: CDR1 SEHNR, CDR2 FQNEAQ (reference sequence). The CDR3 extends over 15 amino acids. Trimming left V 5 bases short and J 8 bases short, with 21 bases between. CDR3 bases: TGTGCCAGCAGCCCAAGGGTAGCGTACAGCAACGAAGCTTTCTTT. It codes for CASSPRVAYSNEAFF.

The rearrangement joins TRBV2 to TRBJ2-5, with 7 bases that match TRBD2. Trimming removed 1 base from V and 4 bases from J; junction bases left unmatched: 6. This CDR3 spans 15 amino acids. The germline V gene encodes CDR1 SNHLY and CDR2 FYNNEI. The CDR3 sequence: CASSEEAGVLETQYF. Here the CDR3 DNA reads TGTGCCAGCAGTGAAGAGGCGGGAGTTCTAGAGACCCAGTACTTC.

The rearrangement joins TRBV9 to TRBJ2-3; D not resolved. In germline, CDR1 is SGDLS, CDR2 YYNGEE. Deletions cut 3 bases from V and 0 bases from J, with 8 bases between. This CDR3 has 14 amino acids. The CDR3 DNA is TGTGCCAGCAGCGCCACCACTAGCACAGATACGCAGTATTTT. Its protein is CASSATTSTDTQYF.

V is TRBV3-1 (or the pseudogene TRBV3-2) and J is TRBJ1-2; no firm D call. The V and J ends lost 4 bases and 8 bases respectively, with 14 bases between them. The CDR3 contains 13 residues. Germline V gene data show CDR1 as LGHDT and CDR2 as YNNKEL (reference sequence). The CDR3 DNA is TGTGCCAGCAGCCCAACAAGCCGGTGGGGCTACACCTTC. Its translation: CASSPTSRWGYTF.

The chain employs TRBV2 and TRBJ1-5, with D uncertain. The CDR3 is 12 residues long. CDR1 and CDR2 (germline): SNHLY, FYNNEI. The germline V and J ends were trimmed by 7 bases and 5 bases, with 9 bases remaining between them. CDR3 sequence: CASTQYHQPQHF. The CDR3 region has the DNA TGTGCCAGCACCCAGTACCATCAGCCCCAGCATTTT. Filled out from reference TRBV2 and TRBJ1-5, the complete variable domain reads EPEVTQTPSHQVTQMGQEVILRCVPISNHLYFYWYRQILGQKVEFLVSFYNNEISEKSEIFDDQFSVERPDGSNFTLKIRSTKLEDSAMYFCASTQYHQPQHFGDGTRLSIL.

In DNA, the CDR3 is TGTGCCAGCAGTGAAGACCACCAACTAGCGGGACTTTACAATGAGCAGTTCTTC. It specifies CASSEDHQLAGLYNEQFF. J is TRBJ2-1 and V is TRBV6-1; 10 nucleotides line up with TRBD2. The CDR3 contains 18 residues. Germline V gene data show CDR1 as MNHNS and CDR2 as SASEGT. The V segment lost 1 base and the J segment 4 bases; nucleotides outside the gene matches: 10.

V gene TRBV7-9 combines with J gene TRBJ1-5, with D unresolved. The CDR3 consists of 13 residues. V was cut by 5 bases and J by 5 bases, with 10 bases left in between. CDR1 is SEHNR and CDR2 is FQNEAQ in the germline V gene (reference sequence). The CDR3 spells CASSLIGDQPQHF. CDR3 coding DNA: TGTGCCAGCAGCCTCATTGGGGATCAGCCCCAGCATTTT.

About this clone itself: Distinct nucleotide sequences in the sample also encode this CDR3. This chain uses TRBV3-1 (or the pseudogene TRBV3-2) with TRBJ2-3; no firm D call. Deletions cut 4 bases from V and 6 bases from J, with 5 bases between. The CDR3 extends over 11 amino acids. CDR1 LGHDT and CDR2 YNNKEL come from the germline V gene (reference sequence). This CDR3 is CASSRGDTQYF. The CDR3 DNA sequence: TGTGCCAGCAGCCGGGGTGATACGCAGTATTTT.